Listed below are T cell receptor beta chains from one sample, sequenced in a study of Graves' ophthalmopathy and Graves' hyperthyroidism. TCRdb passed the multiplex PCR reads through MiXCR, listing each CDR3 protein once. The table lists roughly 160,000 distinct CDR3 sequences, under 40% of them singletons, with roughly 5.8% in the top ten. The sample taken for sequencing was peripheral blood. These receptors all come from a middle-aged woman with Graves' ophthalmopathy. CDR3s include the opening cysteine and the closing phenylalanine or tryptophan. The D gene is left open where the match is weak. For some rows the clone size is stated as once, few or many, or as a class when expanded; others skip it.

D gene: NA
V gene: TRBV30
J gene: TRBJ2-6
clone size: NA
CDR3 DNA: TGTGCCTGGAGTGAAGGGGTCTGGGGGGCCAACGTCCTGACTTTC
CDR3 protein: CAWSEGVWGANVLTF

D gene: TRBD2
V gene: TRBV29-1
J gene: TRBJ2-2
clone size: few
CDR3 DNA: TGCAGCGCCAGACTAGCGGGAGACGTAACCGGGGAGCTGTTTTTT
CDR3 protein: CSARLAGDVTGELFF

D gene: TRBD2
V gene: TRBV7-2
J gene: TRBJ2-7
clone size: NA
CDR3 DNA: TGTGCCAGCAGCTTAGCTAGCGGGGGGATGGGTGAGCAGTACTTC
CDR3 protein: CASSLASGGMGEQYF

D gene: NA
V gene: TRBV6-2/TRBV6-3
J gene: TRBJ1-5
clone size: NA
CDR3 DNA: TGTGCCAGCAGTGGATTAATCGGGGGGCAGGGAGCTCAGCCCCAGCATTTT
CDR3 protein: CASSGLIGGQGAQPQHF

D gene: TRBD1
V gene: TRBV11-1
J gene: TRBJ2-6
clone size: many
CDR3 DNA: TGTGCCAGCAGCGAGGGGACAGGGGCTCCCGGGGCCAACGTCCTGACTTTC
CDR3 protein: CASSEGTGAPGANVLTF

D gene: TRBD1
V gene: TRBV5-1
J gene: TRBJ1-2
clone size: many
CDR3 DNA: TGCGCCAGCAGCTTGGACAGGGGGTACACCTTC
CDR3 protein: CASSLDRGYTF

D gene: NA
V gene: TRBV25-1
J gene: TRBJ2-5
clone size: NA
CDR3 DNA: TGTGCCAGCAGTGAAGCCAATCAAGAGACCCAGTACTTC
CDR3 protein: CASSEANQETQYF

D gene: TRBD2
V gene: TRBV7-3
J gene: TRBJ2-2
clone size: many
CDR3 DNA: TGTGCCAGCAGCGACAGACTAGCGGGAACCGGGGAGCTGTTTTTT
CDR3 protein: CASSDRLAGTGELFF

D gene: NA
V gene: TRBV25-1
J gene: TRBJ2-5
clone size: NA
CDR3 DNA: TGTGCCAGCAGTGTCCGGGGAGGTGAGGAGACCCAGTACTTC
CDR3 protein: CASSVRGGEETQYF

D gene: TRBD1
V gene: TRBV5-1
J gene: TRBJ2-7
clone size: many
CDR3 DNA: TGCGCCAGCAGCTCCACGGGACAGGGGAAGTACGAGCAGTACTTC
CDR3 protein: CASSSTGQGKYEQYF

D gene: NA
V gene: TRBV12-3/TRBV12-4
J gene: TRBJ1-2
clone size: NA
CDR3 DNA: TGTGCCAGCAGTTTGCAGGGAGGTGGCTACACCTTC
CDR3 protein: CASSLQGGGYTF

D gene: NA
V gene: TRBV6-5
J gene: TRBJ1-2
clone size: many
CDR3 DNA: TGTGCCAGCAGTTTCTACGGACCTAACTATGGCTACACCTTC
CDR3 protein: CASSFYGPNYGYTF

D gene: TRBD1
V gene: TRBV12-3/TRBV12-4
J gene: TRBJ1-1
clone size: many
CDR3 DNA: TGCGCCAGCAGCTTTGGGACAGTAAACACTGAAGCTTTCTTT
CDR3 protein: CASSFGTVNTEAFF

D gene: NA
V gene: TRBV6-5
J gene: TRBJ2-7
clone size: many
CDR3 DNA: TGTGCCAGCAGTTACTCGAACGCAGGGAACTACGAGCAGTACTTC
CDR3 protein: CASSYSNAGNYEQYF

D gene: NA
V gene: TRBV24-1
J gene: TRBJ2-5
clone size: many
CDR3 DNA: TGTGCCACCGCCCAGGGGTGGCAAGAGACCCAGTACTTC
CDR3 protein: CATAQGWQETQYF

D gene: NA
V gene: TRBV15
J gene: TRBJ2-5
clone size: once
CDR3 DNA: TGTGCCACCAGCAGAGATGCTGGGCAGGGAGAGACCCAGTACTTC
CDR3 protein: CATSRDAGQGETQYF

D gene: TRBD1
V gene: TRBV5-6
J gene: TRBJ1-1
clone size: many
CDR3 DNA: TGTGCCAGCAGCAAGGACAGGCTGGGGGTCAACACTGAAGCTTTCTTT
CDR3 protein: CASSKDRLGVNTEAFF

D gene: NA
V gene: TRBV15
J gene: TRBJ1-5
clone size: NA
CDR3 DNA: TGTGCCACCAGCAGAGACAGGGCAAATCAGCCCCAGCATTTT
CDR3 protein: CATSRDRANQPQHF

D gene: NA
V gene: TRBV12-3/TRBV12-4
J gene: TRBJ2-7
clone size: few
CDR3 DNA: TGTGCCAGCAGCCGCGGTCGCCTCTACGAGCAGTACTTC
CDR3 protein: CASSRGRLYEQYF

D gene: NA
V gene: TRBV28
J gene: TRBJ2-2
clone size: NA
CDR3 DNA: TGTGCCAGCAGTGCCTTGAACACCGGGGAGCTGTTTTTT
CDR3 protein: CASSALNTGELFF

D gene: NA
V gene: TRBV6-2/TRBV6-3
J gene: TRBJ2-7
clone size: many
CDR3 DNA: TGTGCCAGCAGTACCCTCCGGGAGCAGTACTTC
CDR3 protein: CASSTLREQYF

D gene: NA
V gene: TRBV6-2/TRBV6-3
J gene: TRBJ2-6
clone size: many
CDR3 DNA: TGTGCCAGCAGTCCCGGGAGCCCCGGGGCCAACGTCCTGACTTTC
CDR3 protein: CASSPGSPGANVLTF

D gene: NA
V gene: TRBV28
J gene: TRBJ2-2
clone size: NA
CDR3 DNA: TGTGCCAGCAGTCAAGAACGGGGGCGACGAACCGGGGAGCTGTTTTTT
CDR3 protein: CASSQERGRRTGELFF

D gene: NA
V gene: TRBV24-1
J gene: TRBJ2-5
clone size: NA
CDR3 DNA: TGTGCCACCAGTGATTCCCTTGGCGGATACGGGGAGACCCAGTACTTC
CDR3 protein: CATSDSLGGYGETQYF

D gene: TRBD2
V gene: TRBV9
J gene: TRBJ2-7
clone size: many
CDR3 DNA: TGTGCCAGCAACAAAGGGCGGGAGGGCTTTAACGAGCAGTACTTC
CDR3 protein: CASNKGREGFNEQYF

D gene: NA
V gene: TRBV7-2
J gene: TRBJ1-1
clone size: few
CDR3 DNA: TGTGCCAGCAGCCTGGGAATAGAGAACACTGAAGCTTTCTTT
CDR3 protein: CASSLGIENTEAFF

D gene: NA
V gene: TRBV6-1
J gene: TRBJ1-1
clone size: many
CDR3 DNA: TGTGCCAGCAGTGAAAGAGGGGGGAACACTGAAGCTTTCTTT
CDR3 protein: CASSERGGNTEAFF

D gene: NA
V gene: TRBV27
J gene: TRBJ2-7
clone size: NA
CDR3 DNA: TGTGCCAGCAGTTGGGTCGGGGGTAACGAGCAGTACTTC
CDR3 protein: CASSWVGGNEQYF

D gene: NA
V gene: TRBV4-3
J gene: TRBJ1-2
clone size: many
CDR3 DNA: TGCGCCAGCAGCCAGGACAGCAGGGTAGGATTAGAGGGCTACACCTTC
CDR3 protein: CASSQDSRVGLEGYTF

D gene: TRBD2
V gene: TRBV19
J gene: TRBJ2-2
clone size: many
CDR3 DNA: TGTGCCAGTAGTAGGGGGACTAGCAGCACCGGGGAGCTGTTTTTT
CDR3 protein: CASSRGTSSTGELFF

D gene: NA
V gene: TRBV6-2/TRBV6-3
J gene: TRBJ2-7
clone size: many
CDR3 DNA: TGTGCCAGCAGTTACAACAGGAGATACGAGCAGTACTTC
CDR3 protein: CASSYNRRYEQYF

D gene: TRBD1
V gene: TRBV19
J gene: TRBJ2-5
clone size: NA
CDR3 DNA: TGTGCCAGTAGTATCGTAGGGGGCTTTGAGACCCAGTACTTC
CDR3 protein: CASSIVGGFETQYF

D gene: NA
V gene: TRBV28
J gene: TRBJ2-7
clone size: many
CDR3 DNA: TGTGCCAGCAGTTTACACGAACAGGGCAGGTCCGAGCAGTACTTC
CDR3 protein: CASSLHEQGRSEQYF

D gene: NA
V gene: TRBV7-2
J gene: TRBJ1-2
clone size: NA
CDR3 DNA: TGTGCCAGCAGCTTAGCGAAGGGAGGAGGCTACACCTTC
CDR3 protein: CASSLAKGGGYTF

D gene: NA
V gene: TRBV12-3/TRBV12-4
J gene: TRBJ1-2
clone size: NA
CDR3 DNA: TGTGCCAGCAGTTACAGGCGAGAGAATTATGGCTACACCTTC
CDR3 protein: CASSYRRENYGYTF

D gene: NA
V gene: TRBV12-3/TRBV12-4
J gene: TRBJ1-5
clone size: NA
CDR3 DNA: TGTGCCAGCAGTTTTAATGTAGGGGACAATCAGCCCCAGCATTTT
CDR3 protein: CASSFNVGDNQPQHF

D gene: NA
V gene: TRBV12-3/TRBV12-4
J gene: TRBJ1-3
clone size: many
CDR3 DNA: TGTGCCAGCAGTCCCCTTGGGGGAAACACCATATATTTT
CDR3 protein: CASSPLGGNTIYF

D gene: NA
V gene: TRBV12-3/TRBV12-4
J gene: TRBJ1-5
clone size: many
CDR3 DNA: TGTGCCAGCAGTTTAGCGAGGCTGGGGCCCCAGCATTTT
CDR3 protein: CASSLARLGPQHF

D gene: NA
V gene: TRBV12-3/TRBV12-4
J gene: TRBJ1-1
clone size: few
CDR3 DNA: TGTGCCAGCAGCCAACCCCCGGGGAGAGAAGCTTTCTTT
CDR3 protein: CASSQPPGREAFF

D gene: TRBD1
V gene: TRBV6-1
J gene: TRBJ2-5
clone size: NA
CDR3 DNA: TGTGCCAGCAAGGGGGCAGAGACCCAGTACTTC
CDR3 protein: CASKGAETQYF

D gene: NA
V gene: TRBV12-3/TRBV12-4
J gene: TRBJ2-5
clone size: NA
CDR3 DNA: TGTGCCAGCAGTGAAATGACTAGGCCCTTCGTAGAGACCCAGTACTTC
CDR3 protein: CASSEMTRPFVETQYF

D gene: NA
V gene: TRBV20-1
J gene: TRBJ1-3
clone size: many
CDR3 DNA: TGCAGTGCTACAACCTTAGACAGGAGCTCTGGAAACACCATATATTTT
CDR3 protein: CSATTLDRSSGNTIYF

D gene: TRBD2
V gene: TRBV12-3/TRBV12-4
J gene: TRBJ2-7
clone size: NA
CDR3 DNA: TGTGCCAGCAGTTTACACCCTAGCGGGAAGGTCGGGCAGTACTTC
CDR3 protein: CASSLHPSGKVGQYF